The 7 T cell receptor beta chains presented below share a single source sample, sequenced in a study of lymphopenia after photon versus proton radiotherapy. The protocol was immunoSEQ multiplex PCR, while the TCRdb copy is restricted to in-frame clones and leaves out a portion. The sample has more than 45,000 clones, roughly 84% seen once. The input for sequencing was peripheral blood, taken from a patient treated with proton-based radiotherapy. These receptors all stem from a man aged 60 to 75 with pancreatic cancer.

V is TRBV21-1 and J is TRBJ1-5; the D segment call TRBD1 is taken from the table without a DNA check. TRBV21-1 is reported as a pseudogene. The CDR3 contains 10 residues. The CDR3 bases are TGTGTTTGGGGGCCTCAGCCCCAGCATTTT. Translation gives CVWGPQPQHF.

This chain links TRBV28 with TRBJ1-2; maybe TRBD1 (6 bases). V was pared by 7 bases and J by 3 bases, with 21 bases between. CDR3 length: 16 amino acids. Germline assignment: CDR1 MDHEN and CDR2 SYDVKM. This chain's CDR3 is CASTDTDVQGYYGYTF. The DNA of the CDR3 is TGTGCCAGCACCGACACGGACGTACAGGGATACTATGGCTACACCTTC.

CDR3 protein: CSVARDDQFF. CDR3 nucleotides: TGCAGCGTTGCCAGGGACGACCAGTTCTTC. This chain links TRBV29-1 with TRBJ2-1; D could derive from TRBD1 or TRBD2 (5 bases each). Trimming cost V 4 bases and J 13 bases, with 11 bases left between them. The CDR3 has 10 amino acids. The germline V gene encodes CDR1 SQVTM and CDR2 ANQGSEA.

The chain links TRBV7-2 to TRBJ2-7; 10 bases map to TRBD1. Germline V gene data show CDR1 as SGHTA and CDR2 as FQGNSA. The V gene end was trimmed by 4 bases and the J gene end by 3 bases; junction bases not matched to a gene: 3. The CDR3 loop spans 14 amino acids. CDR3 coding DNA: TGTGCCAGCAGCTCGACAGGGGGCTTCTACGAGCAGTACTTC. Its protein is CASSSTGGFYEQYF.

J is TRBJ2-7 and V is TRBV9, with 14 nucleotides matching TRBD2. Trimming removed 3 bases from V and 7 bases from J; junction bases left unmatched: 12. The germline CDR1 and CDR2 sequences are SGDLS and YYNGEE. The CDR3 is 17 amino acids. The CDR3 spells CASSGSKGLAGVYEQYF. CDR3 in DNA: TGTGCCAGCAGCGGAAGCAAGGGACTAGCGGGAGTTTATGAGCAGTACTTC.

V and J are TRBV14 and TRBJ2-5; 14 bases are a match to TRBD2. Germline trimming cut 3 bases from V and 4 bases from J; bases unmatched to any gene: 1. The CDR3 runs to 15 residues. The germline CDR1 and CDR2 sequences are SGHDN and FVKESK. This CDR3 reads CASSQGLAGVETQYF. Here the CDR3 DNA reads TGTGCCAGCAGCCAGGGACTAGCGGGAGTAGAGACCCAGTACTTC.

The chain has TRBV29-1 and TRBJ2-3; D is uncertain. The CDR3 length is 15 residues. Trimming removed 6 bases at V and 0 bases at J, with 16 bases between. The germline V gene encodes CDR1 SQVTM and CDR2 ANQGSEA. The CDR3 sequence is CSVRTTVTSTDTQYF. CDR3 coding DNA: TGCAGCGTGCGGACGACGGTTACTAGCACAGATACGCAGTATTTT.